This T cell receptor (beta chain) was recorded in a study of neurological immune-mediated disorders. The junction had 8 bases not matched to a gene; V was cut back by 1 base and J by 2 bases. Per germline, CDR1 SQVTM and CDR2 ANQGSEA. The CDR3 extends over 16 amino acids. Each CDR3 protein gets one entry after TCRdb re-called the 5' RACE reads with MiXCR. The repertoire includes under 130,000 distinct CDR3 sequences, under 14% of them detected once, and under 3.5% sits in the top ten. Many counts were recorded for this clonotype. Noted time point: longitudinal time-point 3. The receptor was isolated from a female donor with HTLV-1-associated myelopathy (HAM/TSP). The V call is TRBV29-1, the J call TRBJ2-7; 10 nucleotides line up with TRBD2. The sample taken for sequencing was PBMCs. CDR3 residues: CSVEGALAGGPYEQYF. CDR3 nucleotides: TGCAGCGTTGAAGGAGCGTTAGCGGGGGGCCCCTACGAGCAGTACTTC.